A selection of T cell receptor beta chains follows, all from one sample in a study of T cell responses to AZD1222 COVID-19 vaccine. Using immunoSEQ multiplex PCR, the repertoire was profiled, and TCRdb retains in-frame clones only, with some absent. Seen here are roughly 45,000 clones, about 83% observed once, and the top ten hold 5.5% to 8%. Sequenced material: peripheral blood, taken on day 0 of AZD1222 vaccination. The receptor set was obtained from an adult in good health. Both conserved end residues are part of each CDR3. The D gene is left open where the match is weak. Not all rows give a size; the values are once, few, many and, for expanded clones, a class.

cdr3_length	clone_size	v_call	j_call	d_call	cdr3_nt	cdr3_aa
12	-	TRBV29-1	TRBJ1-2	-	TGCAGCGTTGACGCGACAGGCTATGGCTACACCTTC	CSVDATGYGYTF
14	-	TRBV6-5	TRBJ1-1	-	TGTGCCAGCAGTTACTTCGCAGGGGATACTGAAGCTTTCTTT	CASSYFAGDTEAFF
17	-	TRBV6-6	TRBJ1-5	TRBD1	TGTGCCAGCAGTCTAAGAGGGGGCGGAGGTAGCAATCAGCCCCAGCATTTT	CASSLRGGGGSNQPQHF
12	-	TRBV7-9	TRBJ2-1	-	TGTGCCAGCAGCTCAGACCTACCGCGGCAGTTCTTC	CASSSDLPRQFF
17	few	TRBV3-1/TRBV3-2	TRBJ1-1	-	TGTGCCAGCAGCCAAGATAAGGGCTACTCGATGAACACTGAAGCTTTCTTT	CASSQDKGYSMNTEAFF
15	-	TRBV19	TRBJ1-1	-	TGTGCCAGTAGTATGGGGGACGTATTGAACACTGAAGCTTTCTTT	CASSMGDVLNTEAFF
12	-	TRBV6-5	TRBJ2-3	-	TGTGCCAGCAGTTACAACACAGATACGCAGTATTTT	CASSYNTDTQYF
14	-	TRBV5-1	TRBJ2-3	-	TGCGCCAGCAGCTTGGAGCGGAACACAGATACGCAGTATTTT	CASSLERNTDTQYF
14	-	TRBV15	TRBJ2-5	TRBD2	TGTGCCACCAGCACTTCGGGGGGTTATGAGACCCAGTACTTC	CATSTSGGYETQYF
15	-	TRBV4-1	TRBJ2-5	TRBD2	TGCGCCAGCAGGCTAGCGGGGGGGCCTCGCGAGACCCAGTACTTC	CASRLAGGPRETQYF
16	-	TRBV6-5	TRBJ1-2	-	TGTGCCAGCAGTTACTCGTCTGCTTTCTCTAACTATGGCTACACCTTC	CASSYSSAFSNYGYTF
16	-	TRBV19	TRBJ1-3	-	TGTGCCAGTAGTATTAACAGGGTGGACCATGGAAACACCATATATTTT	CASSINRVDHGNTIYF
13	-	TRBV15	TRBJ2-3	-	TGTGCCACCAGGCCGGATAGCACAGATACGCAGTATTTT	CATRPDSTDTQYF
17	-	TRBV28	TRBJ2-4	-	TGTGCCAGCAGCTCTCCCTACAGGGATTTAGCCAAAAACATTCAGTACTTC	CASSSPYRDLAKNIQYF
15	-	TRBV19	TRBJ2-7	-	TGTGCCAGTAGTATGGGGACCGCGCAGTCCTACGAGCAGTACTTC	CASSMGTAQSYEQYF
14	-	TRBV28	TRBJ1-3	-	TGTGCCAGCAGAACAGGGTCGGCTGGAAACACCATATATTTT	CASRTGSAGNTIYF
15	-	TRBV19	TRBJ1-1	-	TGTGCCAGTAGTAGGGGGGAAGGGTCGAGCACTGAAGCTTTCTTT	CASSRGEGSSTEAFF
14	-	TRBV28	TRBJ2-1	TRBD2	TGTGCCAGCAGCCTTACTAGGGCTAGCGGGACCCAGTTCTTC	CASSLTRASGTQFF
17	-	TRBV27	TRBJ1-6	TRBD1	TGTGCCAGCAGTTTACAGGGGGCAGGAACCTATAATTCACCCCTCCACTTT	CASSLQGAGTYNSPLHF
14	-	TRBV15	TRBJ2-1	TRBD1	TGTGCCACCAGCAGAGCGACAGGGTCCAATGAGCAGTTCTTC	CATSRATGSNEQFF
14	-	TRBV6-6	TRBJ1-1	TRBD1	TGTGCCAGCAGTTACCCCGGACAGGGGTATGAAGCTTTCTTT	CASSYPGQGYEAFF
15	-	TRBV3-1/TRBV3-2	TRBJ1-6	TRBD1	TGTGCCAGCAGCCCCGACAGGGTTGATAATTCACCCCTCCACTTT	CASSPDRVDNSPLHF
15	-	TRBV11-3	TRBJ2-1	TRBD2	TGTGCCAGCAGCACCCGGGAGGTCCCGACCAATGAGCAGTTCTTC	CASSTREVPTNEQFF
16	-	TRBV6-2/TRBV6-3	TRBJ2-7	TRBD1	TGTGCCAGCAGTCGAGACTTGGGACAGGGGCTCTACGAGCAGTACTTC	CASSRDLGQGLYEQYF
14	-	TRBV7-2	TRBJ1-4	-	TGTGCCAGCAGCTTTTTGCCTTTCGCTGAAAAACTGTTTTTT	CASSFLPFAEKLFF
16	-	TRBV6-6	TRBJ2-1	-	TGTGCCAGCAGACCCCGACCCCAACCCGATTACAATGAGCAGTTCTTC	CASRPRPQPDYNEQFF
13	-	TRBV14	TRBJ2-1	-	TGTGCCAGCAGCCACGATCTGGAGGGTGAGCAGTTCTTC	CASSHDLEGEQFF
15	-	TRBV5-1	TRBJ1-2	-	TGCGCCAGCAGCTTGGAGGCAGGGCTGGACTATGGCTACACCTTC	CASSLEAGLDYGYTF
13	-	TRBV3-1/TRBV3-2	TRBJ1-5	-	TGTGCCAGCAGCCCAGGGGCCCTACAGCCCCAGCATTTT	CASSPGALQPQHF
17	-	TRBV5-8	TRBJ2-7	-	TGTGCCAGCAGCCCCGCCGGGATAGCGTTGAGCTCCTACGAGCAGTACTTC	CASSPAGIALSSYEQYF
13	-	TRBV6-2/TRBV6-3	TRBJ1-1	-	TGTGCCAGCAGTACGGTGACTAACACTGAAGCTTTCTTT	CASSTVTNTEAFF
17	-	TRBV27	TRBJ2-1	-	TGTGCCAGCAGTTTATCACGCCGGGGACGGCTCTACAATGAGCAGTTCTTC	CASSLSRRGRLYNEQFF
18	-	TRBV28	TRBJ2-3	-	TGTGCCAGCAGTTACCCCTTTTCGTCGGGGAACCGGAAAGATACGCAGTATTTT	CASSYPFSSGNRKDTQYF
14	-	TRBV5-1	TRBJ2-7	-	TGCGCCAGCAGCTTGGAACCATCCGCCTACGAGCAGTACTTC	CASSLEPSAYEQYF
12	once	TRBV5-1	TRBJ2-5	-	TGCGCCAGCAGCTTGGTGGGAGAGACCCAGTACTTC	CASSLVGETQYF
14	-	TRBV4-1	TRBJ2-7	-	TGCGCCAGCAGCCACCTAGGGAGCTCCTACGAGCAGTACTTC	CASSHLGSSYEQYF
14	-	TRBV7-2	TRBJ1-2	-	TGTGCCAGCAGCCCAGACATGGGGTTCGGTGGCTACACCTTC	CASSPDMGFGGYTF
16	-	TRBV6-2/TRBV6-3	TRBJ2-7	-	TGTGCCAGCAGTTACTCGGTCTTTACGGAAGCCTACGAGCAGTACTTC	CASSYSVFTEAYEQYF
13	-	TRBV3-1/TRBV3-2	TRBJ1-1	-	TGTGCCAGCAGCCTGACAGGGAACACTGAAGCTTTCTTT	CASSLTGNTEAFF
17	-	TRBV4-2	TRBJ1-2	TRBD1	TGTGCCAGCAGCCAAGATAAGGCAGGGGGCGTTCTGAGTGGCTACACCTTC	CASSQDKAGGVLSGYTF
15	-	TRBV11-2	TRBJ2-3	-	TGTGCCAGCAGCCTTGGGCTGGGGAGCACAGATACGCAGTATTTT	CASSLGLGSTDTQYF
14	-	TRBV6-2/TRBV6-3	TRBJ1-5	-	TGTGCCAGCAGTTACGGACAGAGTAATCAGCCCCAGCATTTT	CASSYGQSNQPQHF
15	few	TRBV29-1	TRBJ2-2	-	TGCAGCGTCCCAAAGAACGTAATTGGGACCGGGGAGCTGTTTTTT	CSVPKNVIGTGELFF
15	-	TRBV7-8	TRBJ2-7	-	TGTGCCAGCAGCTTAGAGTGGCAGGTCTCCTACGAGCAGTACTTC	CASSLEWQVSYEQYF
17	-	TRBV6-1	TRBJ1-4	-	TGTGCCAGCAGTGATAGGAGGGGTAAAGGGACTAATGAAAAACTGTTTTTT	CASSDRRGKGTNEKLFF
13	-	TRBV7-9	TRBJ1-2	-	TGTGCCAGCAGAAGGGGGGCTTCAGATGGCTACACCTTC	CASRRGASDGYTF
16	-	TRBV5-1	TRBJ2-4	-	TGCGCCAGCAGCTTGGGGACAGACGTAGCCAAAAACATTCAGTACTTC	CASSLGTDVAKNIQYF
16	-	TRBV4-1	TRBJ1-2	-	TGCGCCAGCAGCCAAGATCTGACCCCGGGGCTCCATGGCTACACCTTC	CASSQDLTPGLHGYTF
13	-	TRBV5-1	TRBJ1-4	-	TGCGCCAGCAGCCTGGACTGGGGTGAAAAACTGTTTTTT	CASSLDWGEKLFF
15	-	TRBV5-1	TRBJ1-4	-	TGCGCCAGCGGACGGGGACGGGCAACTAATGAAAAACTGTTTTTT	CASGRGRATNEKLFF
17	-	TRBV4-1	TRBJ1-6	TRBD1	TGCGCCAGCAGCCAAGAAGCCCGACAGGGGGCTTATTCACCCCTCCACTTT	CASSQEARQGAYSPLHF